This section outlines one T cell receptor (beta chain) sequence together with its context. Trimming cost V 5 bases and J 0 bases, with 10 bases left between them. Looked up from germline, CDR1 is PRHDT and CDR2 is FYEKMQ (reference sequence). The CDR3 runs to 15 residues. Across 20 to 25 US areas, participants ranged in age from about 18 to 90 years. Cohort assignment relied on participant-reported clinical history. In the authors' methods: How many nucleated cells were present was estimated from reference gene primer amplification. Some clones are missing from TCRdb's copy, which holds only in-frame ones; the method was immunoSEQ multiplex PCR. D and trimming were read from the DNA, whereas the V and J calls and clone size are those reported in that table. Seen here are 300,000 or so clones, around nine tenths observed once, and the top ten hold 2% to 3%. This sample is part of a study of blood T cell repertoires in COVID-19. Study information: Material from acute and convalescent COVID-19 was sourced from the United States, Italy and Spain.

This receptor was identified in a man aged 55-75 years who had recovered from COVID-19. Sequenced material: PBMCs or T cells enriched from blood (not recorded which). This chain links TRBV13 with TRBJ2-2; D perhaps matches TRBD1 (5 bases). Here the CDR3 reads CASSPDSTNTGELFF. Written as DNA, the CDR3 is TGTGCCAGCAGCCCCGACAGTACGAACACCGGGGAGCTGTTTTTT.